One and the same sample provided the 26 T cell receptor beta chains below, sequenced in a study of CD8 T cells in Susac syndrome. Random hexamers were used to reverse transcribe an amount of roughly 0.45 to 1 ug RNA. Each CDR3 protein is one row after TCRdb ran MiXCR on the immunoSEQ multiplex PCR reads. The sample lists hundreds of thousands of distinct CDR3 sequences, approximately 85% occurring once. The specimen sequenced was CD8+ T cells from PBMCs. The receptors derive from a human donor with multiple sclerosis.

The chain couples TRBV2 to TRBJ1-1; TRBD1 is a possible D gene (6 bases). The CDR3 totals 14 residues. Trimming took off 4 bases at V and 3 bases at J, with 12 bases between the two ends. CDR1 and CDR2 (germline): SNHLY, FYNNEI. For the CDR3, the DNA is TGTGCCAGCAGTGGACAAGGACAGTACACTGAAGCTTTCTTT. Amino acid sequence: CASSGQGQYTEAFF.

This clonotype was recorded a few times. The V and J genes are TRBV6-1 and TRBJ2-5; D not certain. V lost 6 bases and J lost 5, with 19 bases in between. Germline V lookup: CDR1 MNHNS, CDR2 SASEGT. The CDR3 sequence is 15 residues long. CDR3 in DNA: TGTGCCAGCAGGGGATTAGGATCCCTCGTCGAGACCCAGTACTTC. Protein sequence: CASRGLGSLVETQYF.

This chain connects TRBV12-5 to TRBJ2-3; D gene unclear. The CDR3 has 17 amino acids. The V and J ends lost 0 bases and 0 bases respectively, with 13 bases between them. Germline V lookup: CDR1 LGHNT, CDR2 FRNRAP. CDR3 bases: TGTGCTAGTGGTTTGGTTCAGTGGCTTCCTAGCACAGATACGCAGTATTTT. Translated: CASGLVQWLPSTDTQYF.

In its sample, this clonotype was seen a few times. This chain connects TRBV6-5 to TRBJ2-1; 7 bases line up with TRBD2. Trimming cost V 2 bases and J 6 bases; bases outside gene matches: 7. The CDR3 runs to 15 residues. Germline CDR1 MNHEY, CDR2 SVGAGI. CDR3 bases: TGTGCCAGCAGTTACAGCCGCGGGAGAGTCAATGAGCAGTTCTTC. Its protein product is CASSYSRGRVNEQFF.

V is TRBV14 and J is TRBJ2-3, with 14 bases fitting TRBD2. Germline loops: CDR1 SGHDN, CDR2 FVKESK. This CDR3 region has 18 residues. V trimming: 1 base; J trimming: 4 bases; junction bases outside the gene matches: 7. The CDR3 DNA sequence: TGTGCCAGCAGCCAAGGACTAGCGGGAGGGCCAAGCGCAGATACGCAGTATTTT. Translated, it gives CASSQGLAGGPSADTQYF.

This chain links TRBV27 with TRBJ2-2, with 8 bases identical to TRBD1. V was clipped by 1 base and J by 2 bases; unmatched bases: 3. This CDR3 spans 16 amino acids. Germline values: CDR1 MNHEY, CDR2 SMNVEV (reference sequence). The CDR3 sequence is CASSLWTGTNTGELFF. The CDR3 nucleotides are TGTGCCAGCAGTTTATGGACAGGGACTAACACCGGGGAGCTGTTTTTT.

CDR3 residues: CATSRGLAEVNYEQYF. DNA for the CDR3: TGTGCCACCAGCAGGGGACTAGCGGAGGTAAATTACGAGCAGTACTTC. The chain links TRBV15 to TRBJ2-7; 11 bases match TRBD2. In germline, CDR1 is LNHNV, CDR2 YYDKDF (reference sequence). With V trimmed by 3 bases and J by 4 bases, 8 bases remained unmatched. The CDR3 is 16 amino acids.

The chain links TRBV20-1 to TRBJ2-7; D remains ambiguous. The CDR3 spans 12 residues. Deletions cut 3 bases from V and 4 bases from J, with 10 bases between. Germline-derived CDR1 and CDR2 are DFQATT and SNEGSKA (reference sequence). The DNA of the CDR3 is TGCAGTGCTAGCAGGCTGGATTACGAGCAGTACTTC. This encodes CSASRLDYEQYF.

V and J are TRBV5-6 and TRBJ1-6, with 7 positions matching TRBD1. In germline, CDR1 is SGHDT, CDR2 YYEEEE. CDR3 length: 15 residues. The ends lost 2 bases at V and 11 bases at J; junction bases unmatched: 10. CDR3 sequence reads: CASSLGDSVNPPLHF. In DNA, the CDR3 is TGTGCCAGCAGCTTAGGGGACAGCGTCAACCCACCCCTCCACTTT.

The chain links TRBV20-1 to TRBJ2-1; 7 positions agree with TRBD2. This CDR3 is 15 amino acids long. From germline, CDR1 is DFQATT and CDR2 SNEGSKA (reference sequence). After removal of 4 bases from V and 5 bases from J, the junction contained 11 bases not matched to a gene. The DNA of the CDR3 is TGCAGTGCTAACCCCTCCGGACTAGGTCACAATGAGCAGTTCTTC. Encoded protein: CSANPSGLGHNEQFF.

The table lists this clonotype with a count of one. The chain uses TRBV7-2 and TRBJ1-5, with D unresolved. V shed 5 bases and J shed 2 bases, with 13 bases lying between them. Germline V gives CDR1 SGHTA, CDR2 FQGNSA. The CDR3 length is 15 residues. The CDR3 is CASSTAISGNQPQHF. Written as DNA, the CDR3 is TGTGCCAGCAGCACAGCGATCAGCGGCAATCAGCCCCAGCATTTT.

The chain joins TRBV11-2 to TRBJ2-1; D is unclear. Germline CDR1 is SGHAT and CDR2 is FQNNGV. Trimming left V 6 bases short and J 9 bases short, with 12 bases between. The CDR3 extends over 12 amino acids. Here the CDR3 reads CASSYPSLEQFF. CDR3 DNA sequence: TGTGCCAGCAGTTATCCGTCCCTTGAGCAGTTCTTC.

This clonotype was seen a few times. The J gene is TRBJ1-4, the V gene TRBV7-9; unclear D gene. Trimming pared 4 bases from V and 5 bases from J, leaving 11 bases between. The germline CDR1 and CDR2 sequences are SEHNR and FQNEAQ (reference sequence). The CDR3 runs 14 residues. CDR3 in amino acids: CASSSEDGNEKLFF. In nucleotides, the CDR3 is TGTGCCAGCAGCTCGGAAGACGGGAATGAAAAACTGTTTTTT. The entire variable domain, with the rest obtained from reference TRBV7-9 and TRBJ1-4, is as follows: DTGVSQNPRHKITKRGQNVTFRCDPISEHNRLYWYRQTLGQGPEFLTYFQNEAQLEKSRLLSDRFSAERPKGSFSTLEIQRTEQGDSAMYLCASSSEDGNEKLFFGSGTQLSVL.

The chain joins TRBV4-2 to TRBJ2-7, with D tentatively TRBD2 (6 bases). The CDR3 length is 14 residues. Germline loops: CDR1 LGHNA, CDR2 YNFKEQ. V lost 0 bases and J lost 4, with 10 bases in between. CDR3 sequence reads: CASSQELAAYEQYF. As DNA, the CDR3 is TGTGCCAGCAGCCAAGAACTAGCTGCGTACGAGCAGTACTTC.

CDR3 loop: CASSLYIGGGSYEQYF. CDR3 DNA: TGTGCCAGTAGTCTTTATATAGGAGGGGGATCCTACGAGCAGTACTTC. The chain employs TRBV19 and TRBJ2-7, with D perhaps given as TRBD1 or TRBD2 (6 bases each). The CDR3 extends over 16 amino acids. The V end lost 5 bases, the J end lost 1 base, and 18 bases lay between the germline ends. The germline CDR1 and CDR2 sequences are LNHDA and SQIVND (reference sequence).

V is TRBV9 and J is TRBJ2-4; D unresolved. This CDR3 is 15 amino acids long. Trimming removed 4 bases at V and 1 base at J, with 12 bases between. Germline loops: CDR1 SGDLS, CDR2 YYNGEE. In nucleotides, the CDR3 is TGTGCCAGCAGCTCCCTCTCCGGGGCCAAAAACATTCAGTACTTC. It encodes CASSSLSGAKNIQYF.

The chain combines TRBV6-5 with TRBJ2-7; D could derive from TRBD1 or TRBD2 (5 bases each). This CDR3 region has 16 residues. Germline V gene lookup returns CDR1 MNHEY and CDR2 SVGAGI. V was trimmed by 0 bases and J by 3 bases, leaving 15 bases between them. CDR3 region: CASSYSLGDPSYEQYF. The CDR3 nucleotides read TGTGCCAGCAGTTACTCGTTAGGGGACCCCAGCTACGAGCAGTACTTC.

V gene TRBV19 combines with J gene TRBJ1-2; tentatively, D is TRBD1 (6 bases). CDR1 and CDR2 (germline): LNHDA, SQIVND (reference sequence). Trimming stripped 7 bases from V and 8 bases from J, with 26 bases between. The CDR3 has 16 residues. Here the CDR3 reads CASNQIELGRGGGYTF. The CDR3 DNA follows: TGTGCCAGTAACCAGATCGAGCTGGGCAGGGGAGGCGGCTACACCTTC.

This clonotype was found a few times. J is TRBJ1-3 and V is TRBV12-5; no clear D gene. CDR1 is LGHNT and CDR2 is FRNRAP in the germline V gene. The ends were cut back, 6 bases at V and 7 bases at J, with 4 bases in the middle. This CDR3 has 10 residues. The CDR3 coding sequence is TGTGCTAGTGGCGCGAACACCATATATTTT. Translation gives CASGANTIYF.

The DNA of the CDR3 is TGTGCCAGCGGGCCGGGGGGTTGGGGCACAGATACGCAGTATTTT. This codes for CASGPGGWGTDTQYF. This chain links TRBV27 with TRBJ2-3; 7 nucleotides agree with TRBD2. This CDR3 has 15 residues. J was trimmed by 1 base and V by 8 bases; bases with no gene match: 9. Germline CDR1 and CDR2: MNHEY and SMNVEV (reference sequence).

This clonotype has a handful of counts. J is TRBJ2-1 and V is TRBV30, with a tentative D call TRBD1 (5 bases). V lost 3 bases and J lost 4, with 19 bases in between. Germline V gene lookup returns CDR1 GTSNPN and CDR2 SVGIG (reference sequence). The CDR3 is made up of 16 amino acids. DNA of the CDR3: TGTGCCTGGAGCCGAGTCCAAAGGGGTTGGTACAATGAGCAGTTCTTC. Translating it yields CAWSRVQRGWYNEQFF.

V gene TRBV7-3 combines with J gene TRBJ1-1; D gene uncertain. The CDR3 has 15 amino acids. The V end was cut by 5 bases, the J end by 1 base, with 14 bases between. Germline V lookup: CDR1 SGHTA, CDR2 FQGTGA. The CDR3 sequence is CASSHNPTENTEAFF. The CDR3 nucleotides read TGTGCCAGCAGCCACAATCCCACGGAGAACACTGAAGCTTTCTTT. Supplemented by reference TRBV7-3 and TRBJ1-1, the full variable domain reads GAGVSQTPSNKVTEKGKYVELRCDPISGHTALYWYRQSLGQGPEFLIYFQGTGAADDSGLPNDRFFAVRPEGSVSTLKIQRTERGDSAVYLCASSHNPTENTEAFFGQGTRLTVV.

The V gene is TRBV5-1, the J gene TRBJ2-3, with D tentatively TRBD1 (5 bases). Germline V gene data show CDR1 as SGHRS and CDR2 as YFSETQ. The CDR3 loop spans 15 amino acids. V dropped 4 bases and J dropped 2 bases, with 14 bases sitting between them. The CDR3 coding sequence is TGCGCCAGCAGCACCCGGACACCCATCACAGATACGCAGTATTTT. It specifies CASSTRTPITDTQYF.

The chain links TRBV9 to TRBJ2-7; the match to TRBD1 covers 7 bases. V lost 4 bases to trimming and J lost 3 bases; unmatched junction nucleotides: 7. There are 14 residues in the CDR3. From germline, CDR1 is SGDLS and CDR2 YYNGEE. The CDR3 sequence: CASSPQTGFYEQYF. The CDR3 region has the DNA TGTGCCAGCAGCCCACAGACAGGGTTCTACGAGCAGTACTTC.

The rearrangement links TRBV12-3 or TRBV12-4 to TRBJ2-7; the D is unclear. V was pared by 2 bases and J by 3 bases, with 5 bases between. CDR3 size: 12 residues. The CDR3 protein is CASSLRIYEQYF. CDR3 nucleotide sequence: TGTGCCAGCAGTTTAAGGATCTACGAGCAGTACTTC.

The chain couples TRBV19 to TRBJ1-1, with D possibly being TRBD1 (5 bases). Germline-derived CDR1 and CDR2 are LNHDA and SQIVND (reference sequence). CDR3 length: 18 residues. The V gene lost 7 bases and the J gene lost 0 bases, with 24 bases spanning the gap. The DNA for the CDR3 is TGTGCCAGTACTAAGGAAGGACACCGGGTTATGGTGAACACTGAAGCTTTCTTT. Translated: CASTKEGHRVMVNTEAFF.